This T cell receptor beta chain comes out of a study of TIL therapy for anti-PD-1-resistant metastatic lung cancer. Study-wide background: Tumors carried a median about 1.6 non-synonymous mutations per megabase.

This was the immunoSEQ v3 assay. Libraries were sequenced to 2 million to 2.5 million read pairs (survey) or about 4.5-6 million (deep). TCRdb's copy holds only in-frame clones and misses some; the assay was immunoSEQ multiplex PCR. This table has about 50,000 clones, around 86% appearing once. The time point here: pre-treatment sample, taken before nivolumab and TIL therapy. CDR3 length: 13 residues. Germline CDR1 is MDHEN and CDR2 is SYDVKM. The V gene lost 0 bases and the J gene lost 5 bases, with 4 bases spanning the gap. Findings and limits, study-wide: Infused TIL clonotypes partially replaced the baseline blood repertoire, then decayed over months.

Comment on this clone: Antigen: not known.

This rearrangement joins TRBV28 to TRBJ2-2; no firm D call. Here the sequenced sample was blood, taken at baseline. This clonotype originated in a person between 25 and 80 years old with non-small cell lung cancer. This CDR3 is CASSLWQTGELFF. The CDR3 nucleotides are TGTGCCAGCAGTTTATGGCAGACCGGGGAGCTGTTTTTT.